The present entry profiles one TCR beta chain with its context. No cognate antigen has been identified for it. No much larger clonotype is one base removed from it; base qualities were not supplied. The data were obtained in a study of blood T cell repertoires in COVID-19 (dated by TCRdb to the early 2020s). Describing the broader study: Collaborator samples came from the United States, Italy and Spain and covered acute and convalescent phases of COVID-19. Where available, HLA class I and class II types were taken from metadata supplied by the sample provider and were not determined by assay-based typing. The sample metadata nearly always contained a de-identified subject ID, COVID-19 status, age in years and sex. A freely available public database, intended as a resource for researchers studying the immune response to SARS-CoV-2, is where the repertoires were released. The material from the prospective study consisted of cDNA or gDNA derived from T cells, B-cell-depleted T cells, or PBMCs. The samples were drawn from two sources: the first 160 participants of the ongoing ImmuneRACE study, and fewer than 1,500 subjects contributed by 6 global collaborators. Deeply sampled blood TCRbeta repertoires from subjects exposed to, actively infected with, or recovered from COVID-19 were included in the dataset.

TCRbeta CDR3 regions were amplified from genomic DNA by means of the immunoSEQ Assay, a bias-controlled multiplex PCR. Under the source paper's analysis protocol: Within the assay, amplification of reference gene primers was used to estimate how many nucleated cells each sample contained. Sequence reads were collapsed and filtered to measure the absolute abundance of every unique TCRbeta CDR3 rearrangement. For each sample, productive Simpson clonality was calculated as the square root of Simpson's diversity index across productive rearrangements. Here the immuneACCESS table is served through TCRdb, limited to in-frame sequences with V and J called. Missing clones are a known gap in these copies; in checked studies unresolved V genes cover under half, and the rest lacks a known reason. The DNA was the basis for D and trimming; V, J and clone size are from that table. This sample gives about 68,000 clones in total; around nine tenths of them show up just once. Of the sample, approximately 7% is held by the ten largest clones.

The collaborating institutions used their own protocols to collect whole blood in K2EDTA tubes. Collaborator samples were shipped for TCRbeta analysis as frozen whole blood, isolated PBMCs, or DNA extracted from either sample type. The investigation overall reported the following: The quantity of clinical and demographic metadata differed by source and by participant and was supplied without curation.

The germline V gene yields SGHRS for CDR1 and YFSETQ for CDR2. From the cysteine up to the phenylalanine, the CDR3 has a length of 15 residues. Just the 45-base CDR3 DNA is kept, in frame starting at base 1. A distance of 11 bases separates the germline ends of V and J, which lose 4 bases and 0 bases respectively. The receptor comes from a man in his fifties with active COVID-19. This sequence uses TRBV5-1 and TRBJ2-1; TRBD1 is a weak D gene call, 6 bases matching. Sequencing was carried out using peripheral blood. The CDR3 protein is CASSPGQHSYNEQFF. The DNA sequence is given as TGCGCCAGCAGCCCGGGACAACACTCCTACAATGAGCAGTTCTTC.